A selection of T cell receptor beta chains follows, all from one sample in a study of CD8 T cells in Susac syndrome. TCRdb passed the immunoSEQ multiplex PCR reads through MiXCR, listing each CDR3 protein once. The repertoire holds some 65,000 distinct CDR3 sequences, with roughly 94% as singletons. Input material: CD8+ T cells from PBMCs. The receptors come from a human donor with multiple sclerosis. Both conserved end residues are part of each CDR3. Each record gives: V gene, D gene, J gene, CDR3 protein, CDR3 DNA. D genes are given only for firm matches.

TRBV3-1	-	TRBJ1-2	CASSQEEVMSGEEDGYTF	TGTGCCAGCAGCCAAGAGGAGGTTATGTCAGGGGAGGAAGATGGCTACACCTTC
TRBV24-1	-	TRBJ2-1	CATSDLGDNEQFF	TGTGCCACCAGTGATTTAGGAGACAATGAGCAGTTCTTC
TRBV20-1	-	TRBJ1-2	CSARDLPDFGFDYTF	TGCAGTGCTAGAGATCTCCCGGACTTTGGTTTTGACTACACCTTC
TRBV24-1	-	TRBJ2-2	CATEEYTGELFF	TGTGCCACCGAGGAATACACCGGGGAGCTGTTTTTT
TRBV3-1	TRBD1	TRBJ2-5	CASSWDRGFQETQYF	TGTGCCAGCAGCTGGGACAGGGGATTCCAAGAGACCCAGTACTTC
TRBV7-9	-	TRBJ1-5	CASSLGNHQPQHF	TGTGCCAGCAGCTTAGGCAACCATCAGCCCCAGCATTTT
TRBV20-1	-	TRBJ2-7	CSARDYERSNYEQYF	TGCAGTGCTAGAGATTACGAGCGGAGTAATTACGAGCAGTACTTC
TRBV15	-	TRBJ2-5	CATSRAGWEETQYF	TGTGCCACCAGCAGAGCAGGGTGGGAAGAGACCCAGTACTTC
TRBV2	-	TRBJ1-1	CASSEPRGADTEAFF	TGTGCCAGCAGTGAACCGCGGGGGGCTGATACTGAAGCTTTCTTT
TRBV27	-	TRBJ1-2	CASRPIQEINYGYTF	TGTGCCAGCAGGCCCATCCAGGAGATTAACTATGGCTACACCTTC
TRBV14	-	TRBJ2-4	CASSQTRAKNIQYF	TGTGCCAGCAGCCAAACGAGGGCCAAAAACATTCAGTACTTC
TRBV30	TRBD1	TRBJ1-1	CAYTGGTTEAFF	TGTGCCTATACAGGGGGGACGACTGAAGCTTTCTTT
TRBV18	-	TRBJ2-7	CASSLERGLYEQYF	TGTGCCAGCTCACTCGAACGGGGCCTCTACGAGCAGTACTTC
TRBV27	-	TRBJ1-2	CASSFGSRDGYTF	TGTGCCAGCAGTTTCGGTAGTAGGGACGGCTACACCTTC
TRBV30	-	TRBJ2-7	CAWSRVVGGEQYF	TGTGCCTGGAGTAGGGTCGTAGGGGGTGAGCAGTACTTC
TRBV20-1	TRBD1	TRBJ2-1	CSASGSRGTYNEQFF	TGCAGTGCTAGCGGCTCCAGGGGGACCTACAATGAGCAGTTCTTC
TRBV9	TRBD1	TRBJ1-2	CASSGIRTGDYGYTF	TGTGCCAGCAGCGGAATCCGGACAGGGGACTATGGCTACACCTTC
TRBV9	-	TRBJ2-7	CASGNEQYF	TGTGCCAGCGGGAACGAGCAGTACTTC
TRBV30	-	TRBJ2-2	CAWTLMVTGELFF	TGTGCCTGGACGCTGATGGTCACCGGGGAGCTGTTTTTT
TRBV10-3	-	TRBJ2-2	CAIRDSTGELFF	TGTGCCATCAGAGACAGCACCGGGGAGCTGTTTTTT